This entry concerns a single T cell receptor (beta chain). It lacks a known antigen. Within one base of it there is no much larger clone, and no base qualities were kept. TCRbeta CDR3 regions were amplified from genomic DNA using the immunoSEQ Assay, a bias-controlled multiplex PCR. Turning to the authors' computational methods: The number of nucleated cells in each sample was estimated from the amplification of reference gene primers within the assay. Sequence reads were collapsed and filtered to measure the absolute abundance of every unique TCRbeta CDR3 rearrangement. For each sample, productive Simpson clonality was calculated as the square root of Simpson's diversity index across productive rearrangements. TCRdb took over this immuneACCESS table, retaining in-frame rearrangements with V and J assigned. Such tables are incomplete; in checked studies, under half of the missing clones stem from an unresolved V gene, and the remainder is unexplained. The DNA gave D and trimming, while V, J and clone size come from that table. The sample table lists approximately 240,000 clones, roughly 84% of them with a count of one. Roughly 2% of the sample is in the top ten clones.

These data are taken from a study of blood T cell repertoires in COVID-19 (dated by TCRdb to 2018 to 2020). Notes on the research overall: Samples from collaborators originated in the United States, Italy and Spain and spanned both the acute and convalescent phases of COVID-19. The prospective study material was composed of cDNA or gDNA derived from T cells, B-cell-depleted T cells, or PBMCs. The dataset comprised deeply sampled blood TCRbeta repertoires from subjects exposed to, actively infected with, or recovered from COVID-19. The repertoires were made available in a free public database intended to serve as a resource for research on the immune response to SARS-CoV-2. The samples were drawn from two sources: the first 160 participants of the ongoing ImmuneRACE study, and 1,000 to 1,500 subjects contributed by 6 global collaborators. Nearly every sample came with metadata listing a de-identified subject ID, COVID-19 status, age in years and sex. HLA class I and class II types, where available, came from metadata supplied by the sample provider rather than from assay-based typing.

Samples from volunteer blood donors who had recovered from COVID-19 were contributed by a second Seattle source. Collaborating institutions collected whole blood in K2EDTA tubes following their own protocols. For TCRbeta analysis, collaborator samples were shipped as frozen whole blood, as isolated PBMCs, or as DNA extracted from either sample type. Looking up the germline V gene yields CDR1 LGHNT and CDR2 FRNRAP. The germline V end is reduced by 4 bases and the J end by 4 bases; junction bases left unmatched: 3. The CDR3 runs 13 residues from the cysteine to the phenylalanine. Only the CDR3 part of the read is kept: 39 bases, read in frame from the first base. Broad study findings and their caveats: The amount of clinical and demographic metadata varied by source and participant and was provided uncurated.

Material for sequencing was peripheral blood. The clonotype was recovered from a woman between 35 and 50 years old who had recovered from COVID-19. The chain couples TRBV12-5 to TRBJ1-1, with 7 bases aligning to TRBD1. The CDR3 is CASGSGTATEAFF. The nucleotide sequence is TGTGCTAGTGGTTCCGGGACAGCCACTGAAGCTTTCTTT.